Below are 18 T cell receptor beta chains sequenced from a single sample in a study of response to subunit inactivated influenza vaccine. TCRdb redid the calling of the RT-PCR reads with MiXCR, one entry per CDR3 protein. The sample has approximately 730,000 distinct CDR3 sequences; about 15% are singletons. Specimen: PBMCs from blood, collected 14 to 15 days before vaccination. The receptors were gathered from a man aged 45-65 years who received an inactivated influenza vaccine.

This clonotype was found a few times. CDR3 residues: CASSGGTSGSVLDTQYF. The CDR3 DNA reads TGCGCCAGCAGCGGTGGGACTAGCGGGAGTGTATTGGATACGCAGTATTTT. The genes are TRBV5-1 and TRBJ2-3, with 14 bases matching TRBD2. The germline V gene has CDR1 SGHRS and CDR2 YFSETQ. V gave up 4 bases and J gave up 6 bases; unmatched junction bases: 10. The CDR3 runs to 17 residues. Variable domain in full (rest from reference TRBV5-1 and TRBJ2-3): KAGVTQTPRYLIKTRGQQVTLSCSPISGHRSVSWYQQTPGQGLQFLFEYFSETQRNKGNFPGRFSGRQFSNSRSEMNVSTLELGDSALYLCASSGGTSGSVLDTQYFGPGTRLTVL.

This clonotype was counted a few times. The CDR3 region is CAISGGGRLIGELFF. In DNA form, the CDR3 reads TGTGCCATCAGTGGTGGCGGGAGACTAATCGGGGAGCTGTTTTTT. This chain links TRBV10-3 with TRBJ2-2; 7 positions match TRBD2. V shed 4 bases, J shed 7 bases, and the junction held 9 bases outside the gene matches. Germline loops: CDR1 ENHRY, CDR2 SYGVKD. The CDR3 sequence is 15 residues long.

The CDR3 coding sequence is TGTGCCAGCAGCTTAGCAGGGGCCCCGAACTTATACGAGCAGTACTTC. Encoded protein: CASSLAGAPNLYEQYF. This chain joins TRBV7-2 and TRBJ2-7; tentatively, D is TRBD1 (5 bases). The V end lost 0 bases, the J end lost 4 bases, and 16 bases lay between the germline ends. CDR1 SGHTA and CDR2 FQGNSA come from the germline V gene. The CDR3 totals 16 residues.

In this sample, this clonotype turned up a few times. This chain links TRBV27 with TRBJ2-3, with 12 positions matching TRBD2. The V and J ends lost 2 bases and 5 bases, in that order; junction bases with no gene match: 5. Per the germline V gene, CDR1 is MNHEY and CDR2 is SMNVEV (reference sequence). The CDR3 is 16 amino acids. The CDR3 is CASSLAPGLAGDTQYF. The CDR3 region has the DNA TGTGCCAGCAGTTTAGCACCGGGACTAGCGGGAGATACGCAGTATTTT.

This clonotype was seen repeatedly, ten times or more. V and J are TRBV24-1 and TRBJ2-1, with 10 nucleotides matching TRBD2. CDR3 length equals 17 residues. V was pared by 3 bases and J by 4 bases, with 8 bases of the junction left unmatched. Germline CDR1 reads KGHDR; CDR2 reads SFDVKD. CDR3 sequence: CATSDGLAGAGYNEQFF. The CDR3 DNA is TGTGCCACCAGTGATGGGCTAGCGGGAGCGGGGTACAATGAGCAGTTCTTC.

The chain employs TRBV29-1 and TRBJ1-2; 8 bases match TRBD1. This CDR3 comprises 15 residues. The germline CDR1 and CDR2 sequences are SQVTM and ANQGSEA. J gave up 2 bases and V 2 bases, and 7 bases lay outside the gene matches. The DNA of the CDR3 is TGCAGCGTTGAAAATGGCGGACAGGGAAACTATGGCTACACCTTC. Translating it yields CSVENGGQGNYGYTF.

The rearrangement uses TRBV28 and TRBJ1-3; D perhaps matches TRBD1 (5 bases). The V gene lost 6 bases and the J gene lost 0 bases, with 18 bases spanning the gap. Germline CDR1 and CDR2: MDHEN and SYDVKM. This CDR3 has 17 residues. The CDR3 sequence is CASSLRLTAYSGNTIYF. CDR3 in DNA: TGTGCCAGCAGCTTACGGCTGACAGCTTACTCTGGAAACACCATATATTTT.

The chain links TRBV6-2 or TRBV6-3 to TRBJ2-1; 8 bases are shared with TRBD2. The trim removed 5 bases at V and 4 bases at J, leaving 10 bases unmatched. The CDR3 consists of 16 residues. CDR1 is MNHEY, CDR2 SVGEGT, per germline. CDR3 sequence: CASSQPLGLAYNEQFF. For the CDR3, the DNA is TGTGCCAGCAGTCAACCCCTCGGACTAGCATACAATGAGCAGTTCTTC.

The chain uses TRBV7-2 and TRBJ2-1; the D gene is possibly TRBD1 (5 bases). The V gene lost 5 bases and the J gene lost 10 bases, with 18 bases spanning the gap. There are 14 residues in the CDR3. Germline V gives CDR1 SGHTA, CDR2 FQGNSA. The CDR3 nucleotides are TGTGCCAGCAGCCCCGATTACCAGGGTGGGGAGCAGTTCTTC. Its protein is CASSPDYQGGEQFF.

The chain employs TRBV18 and TRBJ2-7; tentatively, D is TRBD2 (7 bases). CDR3 length equals 16 residues. In germline, CDR1 is KGHSH, CDR2 LQKENI. Trimming removed 4 bases from V and 1 base from J, with 17 bases in between. Here the CDR3 DNA reads TGTGCCAGCTCACAAGCGAGGGGAGGGGGATCCTACGAGCAGTACTTC. Translation: CASSQARGGGSYEQYF.

This clonotype was counted a few times. The chain is built from TRBV6-2 or TRBV6-3 and TRBJ2-7, with 8 positions matching TRBD1. The V gene end was trimmed by 2 bases and the J gene end by 1 base; junction bases not matched to a gene: 22. This CDR3 has 21 residues. Germline V CDR1 and CDR2: MNHEY, SVGEGT. The CDR3 is CASSYRGLEGTGLRRSYEQYF. The DNA of the CDR3 is TGTGCCAGCAGTTACCGGGGACTGGAAGGGACAGGCCTTAGACGGTCCTACGAGCAGTACTTC.

The chain employs TRBV20-1 and TRBJ2-1; D is ambiguous. V was pared by 0 bases and J by 2 bases, with 8 bases between. Germline lookup yields CDR1 DFQATT and CDR2 SNEGSKA (reference sequence). This CDR3 region has 14 residues. DNA of the CDR3: TGCAGTGCTAGAGATGGCCAGACCTACAATGAGCAGTTCTTC. It codes for CSARDGQTYNEQFF.

The chain employs TRBV4-1 and TRBJ2-1; TRBD2 matches 13 bases. The CDR3 spans 14 residues. Germline-derived CDR1 and CDR2 are MGHRA and YSYEKL. V shed 8 bases and J 8 bases; nucleotides not matched to a gene: 6. CDR3: CASRGTSGIDEQFF. CDR3 nucleotides: TGCGCCAGCCGCGGGACTAGCGGGATCGATGAGCAGTTCTTC.

The chain combines TRBV2 with TRBJ2-5, with D tentatively TRBD2 (6 bases). Trimming stripped 7 bases from V and 4 bases from J, with 10 bases between. The CDR3 is 12 residues long. CDR1 SNHLY and CDR2 FYNNEI come from the germline V gene. CDR3 sequence reads: CASTSAAETQYF. The CDR3 nucleotides read TGTGCCAGCACTAGCGCGGCAGAGACCCAGTACTTC.

The V call is TRBV4-3, the J call TRBJ2-5; no clear D gene. V lost 0 bases to trimming and J lost 2 bases, with 10 bases between them. CDR1 and CDR2 (germline): LGHNA, YSLEER. This CDR3 spans 15 amino acids. The CDR3 nucleotides are TGCGCCAGCAGCCAAGAAATAGCAGAGCAAGAGACCCAGTACTTC. This sequence encodes CASSQEIAEQETQYF.

The chain combines TRBV5-6 with TRBJ2-5; 7 bases are shared with TRBD1. Per the germline V gene, CDR1 is SGHDT and CDR2 is YYEEEE. V dropped 3 bases and J dropped 4; count of bases not matched to a gene: 6. This CDR3 spans 14 amino acids. Written as DNA, the CDR3 is TGTGCCAGCAGCTCTCCCTCAGGGGGAGAGACCCAGTACTTC. Its translation is CASSSPSGGETQYF.

This rearrangement joins TRBV30 to TRBJ2-7; D is uncertain. In germline, CDR1 is GTSNPN, CDR2 SVGIG (reference sequence). The CDR3 has 12 residues. Trimming shortened V by 1 base and J by 0 bases, and 4 bases separated the two germline ends. The CDR3 region has the DNA TGTGCCTGGAGTGACAGCTCCTACGAGCAGTACTTC. This translates into CAWSDSSYEQYF.

This clonotype was recorded once. The chain's CDR3 is CASSLTGFIDEQYF. DNA of the CDR3: TGTGCCAGCAGCTTAACCGGGTTTATAGACGAGCAGTACTTC. The V call is TRBV7-6, the J call TRBJ2-7, with unresolved D. Germline V gene lookup returns CDR1 SGHVS and CDR2 FNYEAQ. The length of the CDR3 is 14 residues. Trimming left V 2 bases short and J 5 bases short, with 13 bases between.